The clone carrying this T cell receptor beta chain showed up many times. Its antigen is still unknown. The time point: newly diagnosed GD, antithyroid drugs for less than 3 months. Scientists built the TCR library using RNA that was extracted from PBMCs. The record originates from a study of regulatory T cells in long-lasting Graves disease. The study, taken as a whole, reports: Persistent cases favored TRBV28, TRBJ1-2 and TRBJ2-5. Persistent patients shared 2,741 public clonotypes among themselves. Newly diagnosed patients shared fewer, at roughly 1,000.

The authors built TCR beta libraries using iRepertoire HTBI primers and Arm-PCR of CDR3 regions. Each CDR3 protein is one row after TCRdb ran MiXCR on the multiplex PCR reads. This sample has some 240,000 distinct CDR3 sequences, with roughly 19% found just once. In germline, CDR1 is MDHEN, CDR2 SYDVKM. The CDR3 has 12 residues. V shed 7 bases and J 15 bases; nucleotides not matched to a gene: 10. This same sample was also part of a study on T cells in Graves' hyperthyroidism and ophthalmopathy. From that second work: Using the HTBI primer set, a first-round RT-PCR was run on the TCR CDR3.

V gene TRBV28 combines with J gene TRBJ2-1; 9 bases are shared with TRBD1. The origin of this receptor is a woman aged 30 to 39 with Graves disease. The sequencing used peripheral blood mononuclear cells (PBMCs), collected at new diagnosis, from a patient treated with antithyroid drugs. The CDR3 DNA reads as TGTGCCAGCAACCTCCGCCGGGACAGGGCGTTCTTC. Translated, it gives CASNLRRDRAFF.